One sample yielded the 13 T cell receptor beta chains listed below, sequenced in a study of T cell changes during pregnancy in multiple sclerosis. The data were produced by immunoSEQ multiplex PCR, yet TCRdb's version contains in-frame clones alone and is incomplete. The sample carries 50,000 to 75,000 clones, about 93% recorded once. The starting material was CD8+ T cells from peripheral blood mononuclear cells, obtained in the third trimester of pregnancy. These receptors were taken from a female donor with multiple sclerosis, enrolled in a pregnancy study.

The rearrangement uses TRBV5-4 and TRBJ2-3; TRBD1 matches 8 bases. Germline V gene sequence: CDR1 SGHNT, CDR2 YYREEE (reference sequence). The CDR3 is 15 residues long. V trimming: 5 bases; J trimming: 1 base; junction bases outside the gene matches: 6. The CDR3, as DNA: TGTGCCAGCAGATCCGGGACAGGTGGCACAGATACGCAGTATTTT. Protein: CASRSGTGGTDTQYF.

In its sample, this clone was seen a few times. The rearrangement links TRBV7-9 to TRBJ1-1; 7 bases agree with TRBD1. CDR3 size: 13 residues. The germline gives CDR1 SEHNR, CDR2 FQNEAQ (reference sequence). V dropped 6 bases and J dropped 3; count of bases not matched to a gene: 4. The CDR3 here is CASSGRGDTEAFF. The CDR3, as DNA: TGTGCCAGCAGTGGCAGGGGGGACACTGAAGCTTTCTTT.

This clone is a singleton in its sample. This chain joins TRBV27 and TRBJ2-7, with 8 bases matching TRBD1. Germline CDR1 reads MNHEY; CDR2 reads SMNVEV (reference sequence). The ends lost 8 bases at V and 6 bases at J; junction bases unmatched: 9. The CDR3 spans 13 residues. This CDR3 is CASQAPDRAEQYF. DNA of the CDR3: TGTGCCAGCCAAGCTCCGGACAGGGCCGAGCAGTACTTC.

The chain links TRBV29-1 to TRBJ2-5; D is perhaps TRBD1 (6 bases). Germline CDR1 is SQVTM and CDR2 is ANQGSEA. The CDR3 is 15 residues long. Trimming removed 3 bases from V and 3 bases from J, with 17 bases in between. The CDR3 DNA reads TGCAGCGTTGATAACGAAAGGACAGACAAAGAGACCCAGTACTTC. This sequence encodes CSVDNERTDKETQYF.

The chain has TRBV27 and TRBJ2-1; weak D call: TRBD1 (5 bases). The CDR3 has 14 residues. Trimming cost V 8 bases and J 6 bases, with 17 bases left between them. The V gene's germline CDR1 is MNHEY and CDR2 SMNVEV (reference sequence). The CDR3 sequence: CASRKGQRRNEQFF. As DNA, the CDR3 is TGTGCCAGCCGGAAGGGGCAGAGACGCAATGAGCAGTTCTTC.

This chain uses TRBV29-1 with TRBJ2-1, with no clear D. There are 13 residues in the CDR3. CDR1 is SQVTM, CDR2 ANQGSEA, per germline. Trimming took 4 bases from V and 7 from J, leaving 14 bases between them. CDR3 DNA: TGCAGCGTTGGTTTGAGCAACGGGAATGAGCAGTTCTTC. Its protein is CSVGLSNGNEQFF.

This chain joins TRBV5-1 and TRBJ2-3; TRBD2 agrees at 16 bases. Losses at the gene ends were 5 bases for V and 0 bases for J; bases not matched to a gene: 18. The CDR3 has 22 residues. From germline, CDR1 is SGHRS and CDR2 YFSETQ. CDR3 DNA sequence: TGCGCCAGCAGTCCGAGGACGCTAGAGGGACTAGCGGGAGGGCGTAGCACAGATACGCAGTATTTT. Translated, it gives CASSPRTLEGLAGGRSTDTQYF.

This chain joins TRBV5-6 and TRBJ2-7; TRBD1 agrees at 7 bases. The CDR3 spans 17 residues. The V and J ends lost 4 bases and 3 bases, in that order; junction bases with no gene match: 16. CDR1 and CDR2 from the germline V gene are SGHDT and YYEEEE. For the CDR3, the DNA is TGTGCCAGCAGCGTAGGGACAGCTTCAGTGGTCGTCTACGAGCAGTACTTC. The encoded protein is CASSVGTASVVVYEQYF.

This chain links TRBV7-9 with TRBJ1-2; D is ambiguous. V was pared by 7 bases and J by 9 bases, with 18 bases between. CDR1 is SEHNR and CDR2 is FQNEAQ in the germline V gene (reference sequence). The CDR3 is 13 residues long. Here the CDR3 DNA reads TGTGCCAGCATCCCTTCGAGGGCGGAGAGCTACACCTTC. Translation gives CASIPSRAESYTF.

The CDR3 spells CASSEGRGSSNYGYTF. The CDR3 DNA reads TGTGCCAGCAGTGAAGGCAGGGGCTCTTCTAACTATGGCTACACCTTC. The rearrangement joins TRBV2 to TRBJ1-2, with D perhaps matching TRBD1 (6 bases). The CDR3 is 16 amino acids. V lost 1 base to trimming and J lost 0 bases, with 12 bases between them. The germline gives CDR1 SNHLY, CDR2 FYNNEI.

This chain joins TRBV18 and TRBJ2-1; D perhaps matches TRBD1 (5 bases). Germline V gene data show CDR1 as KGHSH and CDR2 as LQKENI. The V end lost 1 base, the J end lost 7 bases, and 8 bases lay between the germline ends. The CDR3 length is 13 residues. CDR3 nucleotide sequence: TGTGCCAGCTCACCACAGGGGCGGAATGAGCAGTTCTTC. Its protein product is CASSPQGRNEQFF.

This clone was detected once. This chain's CDR3 is CASTARGGNEQFF. CDR3 in DNA: TGTGCCAGCACCGCGAGGGGAGGAAATGAGCAGTTCTTC. The gene calls are TRBV6-1 and TRBJ2-1, with a tentative D call TRBD2 (6 bases). V lost 7 bases, J lost 7 bases, and 14 bases lay in between. Per the germline V gene, CDR1 is MNHNS and CDR2 is SASEGT. CDR3 length equals 13 residues.

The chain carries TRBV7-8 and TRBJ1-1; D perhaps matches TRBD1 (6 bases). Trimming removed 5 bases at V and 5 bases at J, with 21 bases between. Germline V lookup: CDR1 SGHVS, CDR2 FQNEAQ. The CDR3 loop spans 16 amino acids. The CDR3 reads CASSPPGRGRGTEAFF. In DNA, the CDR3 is TGTGCCAGCAGCCCACCTGGGAGGGGAAGGGGGACTGAAGCTTTCTTT.